This T cell receptor beta chain came from a study of cytomegalovirus exposure and HLA in healthy donors. Germline assignment: CDR1 MDHEN and CDR2 SYDVKM. The CDR3 spans 15 residues. V was pared by 3 bases and J by 4 bases, with 8 bases of the junction left unmatched. PCR primers comprised 60 Vbeta and 13 Jbeta primers. Sequencing was performed with immunoSEQ multiplex PCR; in TCRdb, only in-frame clones are kept and a portion is missing. The repertoire includes approximately 160,000 clones, approximately 80% of them detected once, and around 1.6% sits in the top ten. Study-level points and caveats: The study put some 150 TCR beta chains on its list as cytomegalovirus-associated. For most TCR beta V segments, an earlier analysis put the productive rate at about 87% or about 30% of the time. It was reported in a later analysis that an Asian-associated ancestry cluster showed fewer N-insertions than the 666-donor mean.

As concerns this clone: Its antigen remains unidentified.

The J gene is TRBJ1-2, the V gene TRBV28; 7 nucleotides align to TRBD1. The clonotype comes from a woman between 25 and 40 years old in good health and CMV-seronegative. Sequencing was done on a sample of PBMCs. CDR3 in amino acids: CASSFEGAYLYGYTF. The DNA of the CDR3 is TGTGCCAGCAGTTTCGAGGGGGCGTACCTCTATGGCTACACCTTC.